This T cell receptor beta chain was recovered during a study of siplizumab effects on memory and regulatory T cells. Germline CDR1 is MDHEN and CDR2 is SYDVKM. The CDR3 is 14 residues long. Trimming removed 4 bases from V and 1 base from J, with 10 bases in between. Sequencing was performed with immunoSEQ multiplex PCR; in TCRdb, only in-frame clones are kept and a portion is missing. The sample records around 100,000 clones, about 93% being singletons. The TCR comes from a human donor in good health. Sequenced input: Tregs sorted from blood. The rearrangement joins TRBV28 to TRBJ1-1; D is unclear. Written as DNA, the CDR3 is TGTGCCAGCAGTTCGCTAGGATGGAACACTGAAGCTTTCTTT. This gives the protein CASSSLGWNTEAFF.